This TCR beta chain was recovered during a study of blood T cell repertoires in COVID-19. As for the study in general: T cells, B-cell-depleted T cells, or PBMCs provided the cDNA or gDNA that served as material.

The ends were cut back, 6 bases at V and 0 bases at J, with 14 bases in the middle. CDR3 length equals 15 residues. CDR1 and CDR2 (germline): MRHNA, SNTAGT. Which cohort a participant joined came from the clinical history participants gave. Donors in Cohort 3 who had recovered were those with two negative PCRs, healthcare professional clearance, or resolution of their symptoms. In the original workflow: Cell counts per sample came from amplifying reference gene primers. Profiled with immunoSEQ multiplex PCR; TCRdb holds only in-frame clones, not every one. For V, J and clone size, that table is used; D and trimming come from the DNA. The table shows about 170,000 clones, with over 75% occurring only once.

The sample was PBMCs or T cells enriched from blood (not recorded which). This receptor was identified in a woman aged 18-30 years who had recovered from COVID-19. The rearrangement uses TRBV6-4 and TRBJ1-2, with D perhaps TRBD1 (5 bases). CDR3 protein: CASRPGAASNYGYTF. In DNA form, the CDR3 reads TGTGCCAGCAGACCTGGGGCAGCATCTAACTATGGCTACACCTTC.